Listed here is a single T cell receptor beta chain. The antigen is unknown. This CDR3 region has 14 residues. Looked up from germline, CDR1 is SQVTM and CDR2 is ANQGSEA. Trimming removed 3 bases from V and 6 bases from J, with 17 bases in between. This sample is part of a study of T cell responses to AZD1222 COVID-19 vaccine. Whole-study findings and limits: Donor demographics were predominantly white British with a female majority; clonal diversity may be underestimated. Two doses of AZD1222 preceded a rise in Spike-specific TCR breadth and depth. The peak T cell response came first, and repertoires were sampled only after it.

Analyses pooled second doses at about 4 or about 12 weeks. Here immunoSEQ multiplex PCR was the method, and the copy in TCRdb shows in-frame clones only, minus some. The table lists roughly 140,000 clones, around 94% of them singletons, with roughly 10% in the top ten. This receptor was taken from an adult who received the AZD1222 COVID-19 vaccine. The source was peripheral blood, collected 28 days after the second AZD1222 dose. The J gene is TRBJ1-1, the V gene TRBV29-1, with D possibly being TRBD1 (5 bases). This CDR3 reads CSVDGQGNIAEAFF. In nucleotides, the CDR3 is TGCAGCGTTGATGGCCAGGGAAATATAGCTGAAGCTTTCTTT.